The present entry profiles one T cell receptor beta chain with its context. As yet, its antigen is unknown. The data originate from a study of T cell responses to AZD1222 COVID-19 vaccine. General study results and limits: Baseline testing showed seropositivity in only six AZD1222 recipients. Without day 14 samples, only post-peak T cell repertoires were studied.

Per germline, CDR1 SQVTM and CDR2 ANQGSEA. Trimming cost V 4 bases and J 5 bases; bases outside gene matches: 2. There are 13 residues in the CDR3. TCRdb's table, derived via immunoSEQ multiplex PCR, lists solely in-frame clones and lacks some. The repertoire has 120,000 to 150,000 clones, approximately 88% of them found once; the top ten carry less than 2.5%. The chain has TRBV29-1 and TRBJ2-7; 13 bases are a match to TRBD2. The sequence came from an adult in good health. This specimen was peripheral blood, taken on day 0 of AZD1222 vaccination. The CDR3 DNA sequence: TGCAGCGTTGTGGGACTAGCGGGGAACGAGCAGTACTTC. Encoded protein: CSVVGLAGNEQYF.